This T cell receptor (beta chain) is drawn from a study of T-cell reconstitution after alpha-beta-depleted transplantation in children. TCRbeta library preparation incorporated unique molecular identifiers. TCRdb re-analysed the PCR reads in MiXCR, keeping a single row per CDR3 protein. The sample comprises about a million distinct CDR3 sequences, around 30% of which are singletons, and over 25% rests with the top ten. For this clonotype: Its antigen is unidentified.

The study's findings and limits: From newly produced T cells came most of the T-cell counts and diversity one year after transplant. Alpha-beta T cells about two months after transplant reportedly derived from several hundred expanded graft clones. Some patients showed high day-60 TCRbeta diversity, which derived from surviving recipient T cells and thymic progenitors.

The clonotype was recovered from a boy under two years old who had a stem cell transplant for SCID, so the T cells may come from the graft donor. The sample was PBMCs, mostly from graft donor cells, taken 360 days after TCRalphabeta/CD19-depleted stem cell transplant.

The CDR3 spells CATSVGRDRDRGINEQFF. Written as DNA, the CDR3 is TGTGCCACCAGTGTAGGGAGAGACCGGGACAGGGGAATCAATGAGCAGTTCTTC. The V gene is TRBV24-1, the J gene TRBJ2-1; 10 bases agree with TRBD1. The CDR3 runs 18 residues. The germline V gene encodes CDR1 KGHDR and CDR2 SFDVKD. The V and J ends lost 5 bases and 6 bases, in that order; junction bases with no gene match: 15.